The sequence of this T cell receptor (beta chain) was determined in a study of blood T cell repertoires in COVID-19. This clone showed up just once. Clones were read by immunoSEQ multiplex PCR, and TCRdb kept only the in-frame ones, dropping some. The sample has approximately 110,000 clones, around 85% seen once. Germline V gives CDR1 LGHDT, CDR2 YNNKEL (reference sequence). V gave up 0 bases and J gave up 7 bases, with 13 bases separating them. The CDR3 consists of 16 residues. The receptor was isolated from a woman between 55 and 75 years old with COVID-19, enrolled during active disease. The chain has TRBV3-1 (or the pseudogene TRBV3-2) and TRBJ1-6, with TRBD1 as a possible D gene (6 bases). Sequences were obtained from peripheral blood. CDR3 sequence (DNA): TGTGCCAGCAGCCAAGAAGGGGCAGGGGAGAATTCACCCCTCCACTTT. Translation gives CASSQEGAGENSPLHF.